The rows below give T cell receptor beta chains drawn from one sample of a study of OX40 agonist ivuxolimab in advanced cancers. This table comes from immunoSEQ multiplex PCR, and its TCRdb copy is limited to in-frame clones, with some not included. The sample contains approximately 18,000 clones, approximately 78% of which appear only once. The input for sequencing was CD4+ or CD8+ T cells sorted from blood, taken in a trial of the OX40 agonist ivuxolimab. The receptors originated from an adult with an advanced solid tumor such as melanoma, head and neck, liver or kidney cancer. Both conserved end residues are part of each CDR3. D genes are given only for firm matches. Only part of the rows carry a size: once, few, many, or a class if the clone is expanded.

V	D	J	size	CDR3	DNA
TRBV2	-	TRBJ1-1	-	CASRRVQEDPQDFF	TGTGCCAGCAGAAGGGTTCAGGAGGACCCTCAGGATTTCTTT
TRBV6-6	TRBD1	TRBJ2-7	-	CASSLQGFSYEQYF	TGTGCCAGCAGTTTACAGGGGTTTTCCTACGAGCAGTACTTC
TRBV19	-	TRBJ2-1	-	CASNPGWVYNEQFF	TGTGCCAGTAATCCGGGGTGGGTTTACAATGAGCAGTTCTTC
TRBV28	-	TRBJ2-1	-	CASLDGASSYNEQFF	TGTGCCAGCCTCGATGGGGCGAGCTCCTACAATGAGCAGTTCTTC
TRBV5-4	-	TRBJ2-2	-	CASRASSQGTGELFF	TGTGCCAGCCGAGCTTCGTCCCAGGGCACCGGGGAGCTGTTTTTT
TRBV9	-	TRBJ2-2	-	CASSSGSVGELFF	TGTGCCAGCAGCTCGGGATCCGTCGGGGAGCTGTTTTTT
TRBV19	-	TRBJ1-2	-	CATFGTNGYTF	TGTGCCACATTCGGGACAAATGGCTACACCTTC
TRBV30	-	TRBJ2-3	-	CAWNLGQDPVVF	TGTGCCTGGAACTTAGGCCAGGATCCGGTCGTATTT
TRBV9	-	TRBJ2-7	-	CASSPLDSSYEQYF	TGTGCCAGCAGCCCATTGGACAGCTCCTACGAGCAGTACTTC
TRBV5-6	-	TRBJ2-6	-	CASSLVTNSGANVLTF	TGTGCCAGCAGCTTGGTTACGAACTCTGGGGCCAACGTCCTGACTTTC
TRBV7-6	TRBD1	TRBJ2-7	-	CASSSLPGTGVYEQYF	TGTGCCAGCAGCTCGCTCCCCGGGACAGGGGTCTACGAGCAGTACTTC
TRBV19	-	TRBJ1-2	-	CASSWAQDGYTF	TGTGCCAGTAGCTGGGCCCAAGATGGCTACACCTTC
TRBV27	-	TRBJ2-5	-	CASSPFEQGQETQYF	TGTGCCAGCAGTCCCTTTGAACAAGGCCAAGAGACCCAGTACTTC
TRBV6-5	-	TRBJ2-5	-	CASSFRPGEAWETQYF	TGTGCCAGCAGTTTTCGCCCAGGGGAGGCGTGGGAGACCCAGTACTTC
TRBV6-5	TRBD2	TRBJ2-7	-	CASSYSGLAYEQYF	TGTGCCAGCAGTTACTCGGGACTAGCATACGAGCAGTACTTC
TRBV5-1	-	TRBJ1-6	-	CASSWDKAYNSPLHF	TGCGCCAGCAGCTGGGACAAGGCCTATAATTCACCCCTCCACTTT
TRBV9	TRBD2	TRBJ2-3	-	CASSSGGAYESTDTQYF	TGTGCCAGCAGCTCCGGGGGGGCTTACGAAAGCACAGATACGCAGTATTTT
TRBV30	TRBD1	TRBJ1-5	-	CAWTVTGNGQPQHF	TGTGCCTGGACCGTGACAGGGAACGGTCAGCCCCAGCATTTT
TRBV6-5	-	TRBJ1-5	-	CASSDGTNQPQHF	TGTGCCAGCAGCGACGGGACGAATCAGCCCCAGCATTTT
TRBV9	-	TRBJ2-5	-	CASSVGGLETQYF	TGTGCCAGCAGCGTAGGGGGGTTAGAGACCCAGTACTTC
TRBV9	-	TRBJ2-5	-	CASSGMGWIQETQYF	TGTGCCAGCAGCGGGATGGGGTGGATTCAAGAGACCCAGTACTTC
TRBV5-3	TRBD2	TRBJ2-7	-	CARSFYWLAGDGEQYF	TGTGCCAGAAGCTTTTATTGGCTAGCGGGAGACGGGGAGCAGTACTTC
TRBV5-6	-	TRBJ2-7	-	CASSLGRTYEQYF	TGTGCCAGCAGCTTGGGGAGGACCTACGAGCAGTACTTC
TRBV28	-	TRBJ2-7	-	CASTPPRGEQYF	TGTGCCAGCACCCCCCCCAGAGGGGAGCAGTACTTC
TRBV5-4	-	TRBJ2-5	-	CASSLGVLGTETQYF	TGTGCCAGCAGCTTGGGGGTTTTGGGGACGGAGACCCAGTACTTC
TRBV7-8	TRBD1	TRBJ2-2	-	CASSPAPWDSSNTGELFF	TGTGCCAGCAGCCCCGCCCCCTGGGACAGCTCGAACACCGGGGAGCTGTTTTTT
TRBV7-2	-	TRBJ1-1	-	CASSRLGISTEAFF	TGTGCCAGCAGCCGCTTGGGCATATCCACTGAAGCTTTCTTT
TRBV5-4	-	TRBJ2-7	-	CASSPDISYEQYF	TGTGCCAGCAGCCCGGACATTTCCTACGAGCAGTACTTC
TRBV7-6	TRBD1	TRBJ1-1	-	CASSPQTGEYTEAFF	TGTGCCAGCAGCCCACAGACAGGGGAGTACACTGAAGCTTTCTTT
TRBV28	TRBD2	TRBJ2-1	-	CASSLFWREGVNEQFF	TGTGCCAGCAGTTTATTTTGGCGGGAGGGAGTCAATGAGCAGTTCTTC
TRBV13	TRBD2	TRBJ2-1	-	CASSSTSGVSPFF	TGTGCCAGCAGTTCCACTAGCGGAGTGAGTCCGTTCTTC
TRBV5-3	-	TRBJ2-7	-	CARSLGGRRYEQYF	TGTGCCAGAAGCTTGGGGGGCAGGCGGTACGAGCAGTACTTC
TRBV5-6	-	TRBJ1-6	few	CASSFASSYNSPLHF	TGTGCCAGCAGCTTTGCGAGCTCCTATAATTCACCCCTCCACTTT
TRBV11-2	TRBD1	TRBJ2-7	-	CASSPMGQGVYEQYF	TGTGCCAGCAGCCCAATGGGACAGGGGGTCTACGAGCAGTACTTC
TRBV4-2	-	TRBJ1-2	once	CASSQDIPDGYTF	TGTGCCAGCAGCCAAGATATACCCGATGGCTACACCTTC
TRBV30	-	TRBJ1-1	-	CAWSVVGTEAFF	TGTGCCTGGAGTGTGGTTGGGACCGAAGCTTTCTTT
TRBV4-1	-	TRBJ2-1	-	CASSQESTGTYNEQFF	TGCGCCAGCAGCCAGGAGTCGACAGGTACCTACAATGAGCAGTTCTTC
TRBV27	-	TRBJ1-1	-	CASSLYAGGTEAFF	TGTGCCAGCAGTTTATATGCGGGGGGCACTGAAGCTTTCTTT
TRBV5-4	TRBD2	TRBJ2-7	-	CASSLKGGSSYEQYF	TGTGCCAGCAGCTTGAAAGGCGGGAGCTCCTACGAGCAGTACTTC
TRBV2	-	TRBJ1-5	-	CASSEAFSNQPQHF	TGTGCCAGCAGTGAGGCATTTAGCAATCAGCCCCAGCATTTT
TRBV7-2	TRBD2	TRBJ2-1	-	CASSLILAGDEQFF	TGTGCCAGCAGCTTAATACTAGCGGGAGATGAGCAGTTCTTC
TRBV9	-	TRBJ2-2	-	CASSVVWGISPGELFF	TGTGCCAGCAGCGTAGTATGGGGGATAAGCCCCGGGGAGCTGTTTTTT
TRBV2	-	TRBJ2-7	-	CASSFIGDYEQYF	TGTGCCAGCAGTTTTATCGGGGATTACGAGCAGTACTTC
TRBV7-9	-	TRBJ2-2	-	CASSFDGELFF	TGTGCCAGCAGCTTTGACGGGGAGCTGTTTTTT
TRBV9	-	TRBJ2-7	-	CASSVAESSYEQYF	TGTGCCAGCAGCGTAGCGGAGAGCTCCTACGAGCAGTACTTC
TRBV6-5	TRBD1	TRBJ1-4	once	CASSYWQGDEKLFF	TGTGCCAGCAGTTACTGGCAGGGGGATGAAAAACTGTTTTTT
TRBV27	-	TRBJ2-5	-	CASSFEGKETQYF	TGTGCCAGCAGTTTTGAGGGAAAAGAGACCCAGTACTTC
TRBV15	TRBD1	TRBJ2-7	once	CATSSTQSGTGSYEQYF	TGTGCCACCAGCAGCACCCAGTCCGGGACAGGGTCCTACGAGCAGTACTTC
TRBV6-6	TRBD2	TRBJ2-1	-	CASSALAGGYNEQFF	TGTGCCAGCAGTGCTCTAGCGGGGGGTTACAATGAGCAGTTCTTC
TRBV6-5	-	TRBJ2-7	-	CASSSGPGTYEQYF	TGTGCCAGCAGTTCTGGACCGGGAACCTACGAGCAGTACTTC
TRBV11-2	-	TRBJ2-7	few	CASSLVSYEQYF	TGTGCCAGCAGCTTAGTGTCCTACGAGCAGTACTTC
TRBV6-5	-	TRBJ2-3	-	CASSYSSRSITDTQYF	TGTGCCAGCAGTTACTCTAGTCGGTCTATCACAGATACGCAGTATTTT
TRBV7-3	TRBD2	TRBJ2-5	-	CASSSSGGAQETQYF	TGTGCCAGCAGCTCTAGCGGGGGGGCGCAGGAGACCCAGTACTTC